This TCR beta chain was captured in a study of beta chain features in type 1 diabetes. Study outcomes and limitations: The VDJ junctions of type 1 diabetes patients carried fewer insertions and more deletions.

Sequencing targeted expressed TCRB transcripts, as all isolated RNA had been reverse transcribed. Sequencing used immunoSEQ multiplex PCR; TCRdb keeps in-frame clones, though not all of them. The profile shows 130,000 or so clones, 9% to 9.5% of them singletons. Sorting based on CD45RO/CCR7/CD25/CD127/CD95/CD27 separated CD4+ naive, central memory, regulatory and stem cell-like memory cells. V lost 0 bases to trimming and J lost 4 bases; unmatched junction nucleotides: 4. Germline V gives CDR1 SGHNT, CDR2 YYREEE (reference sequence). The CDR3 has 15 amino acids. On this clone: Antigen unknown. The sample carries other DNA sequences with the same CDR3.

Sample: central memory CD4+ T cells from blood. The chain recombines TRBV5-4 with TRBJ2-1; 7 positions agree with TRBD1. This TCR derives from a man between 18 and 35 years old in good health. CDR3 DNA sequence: TGTGCCAGCAGCTTGGAGAGGGGGCCTTACAATGAGCAGTTCTTC. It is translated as CASSLERGPYNEQFF.